This T cell receptor (beta chain) stems from a study of shared clonotypes between healthy human individuals. Nashville, Tennessee was home to all donors, who were Caucasian adults. CD4+ cells underwent separation, giving CD45RA+ naive and CD45RA-negative memory subsets. General study results and limits: Expectations were that clonotype sharing among donors would be affected by sequencing depth.

Of note for this clone: The antigen is unknown.

Methods used by the authors: Filtering differed because ImmunoSEQ produced junction-only sequences that carried no quality scores. This table comes from immunoSEQ multiplex PCR, and its TCRdb copy is limited to in-frame clones, with some not included. The V and J calls and clone size were taken over from that table, and D and trimming were inferred from the DNA. This table has about 1.1 million clones, approximately 75% appearing once. This CDR3 is 16 amino acids long. V lost 5 bases and J lost 4; bases outside the gene matches: 9. Germline loops: CDR1 MNHEY, CDR2 SMNVEV (reference sequence). This TCR was recovered from a man in his late teens or twenties in good health. Some clones in this sample may be carry-over from other donors' samples. The sample consisted of memory CD4+ T cells from PBMCs. Subset reported: CD45RA-negative fraction. The chain recombines TRBV27 with TRBJ2-7; 12 bases align to TRBD2. The CDR3 loop is CASSAYLAGGQYEQYF. The CDR3 region has the DNA TGTGCCAGCAGTGCCTACCTAGCGGGAGGGCAGTACGAGCAGTACTTC.